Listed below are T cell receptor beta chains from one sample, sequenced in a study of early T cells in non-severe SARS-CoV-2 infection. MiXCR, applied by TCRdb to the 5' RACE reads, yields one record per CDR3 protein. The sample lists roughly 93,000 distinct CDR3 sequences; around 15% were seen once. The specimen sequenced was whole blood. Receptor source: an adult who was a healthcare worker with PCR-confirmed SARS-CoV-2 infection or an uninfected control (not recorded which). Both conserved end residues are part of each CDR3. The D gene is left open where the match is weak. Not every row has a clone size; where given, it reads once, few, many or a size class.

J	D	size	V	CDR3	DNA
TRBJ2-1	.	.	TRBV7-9	CASSATLRDGNNEQFF	TGTGCCAGCAGCGCCACACTCCGGGACGGGAACAATGAGCAGTTCTTC
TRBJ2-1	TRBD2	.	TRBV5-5	CASSRVGLAVDEQFF	TGTGCCAGCTCCAGGGTAGGACTAGCTGTCGATGAGCAGTTCTTC
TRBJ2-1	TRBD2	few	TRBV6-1	CASRNSGGRYNEQFF	TGTGCCAGCAGAAATAGCGGGGGACGTTACAATGAGCAGTTCTTC
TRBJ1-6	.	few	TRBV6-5	CASSYIRNSPLHF	TGTGCCAGCAGTTACATTCGGAATTCACCCCTCCACTTT
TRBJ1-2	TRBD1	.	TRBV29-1	CSVEEGGKSYGYTF	TGCAGCGTTGAAGAAGGGGGCAAGAGCTATGGCTACACCTTC
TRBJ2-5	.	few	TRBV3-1	CASSYRRKGGETQYF	TGTGCCAGCAGCTATCGACGGAAAGGAGGGGAGACCCAGTACTTC
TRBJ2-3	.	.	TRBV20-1	CSAKLGISTDTQYF	TGCAGTGCTAAACTAGGTATTAGCACAGATACGCAGTATTTT
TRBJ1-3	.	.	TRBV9	CASSVAGTLRSGNTIYF	TGTGCCAGCAGCGTAGCGGGGACACTACGCTCTGGAAACACCATATATTTT
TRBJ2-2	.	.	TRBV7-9	CASRDRQGGGELFF	TGTGCCAGCAGAGACCGACAGGGAGGCGGGGAGCTGTTTTTT
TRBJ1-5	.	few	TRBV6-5	CASSYNRFQPQHF	TGTGCCAGCAGTTACAATCGTTTTCAGCCCCAGCATTTT
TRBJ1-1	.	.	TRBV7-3	CASSPTMVMNTEAFF	TGTGCCAGCAGCCCAACGATGGTAATGAACACTGAAGCTTTCTTT
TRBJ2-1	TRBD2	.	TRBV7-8	CASSLAGLATSYNEQFF	TGTGCCAGCAGCTTAGCCGGACTAGCGACCTCCTACAATGAGCAGTTCTTC
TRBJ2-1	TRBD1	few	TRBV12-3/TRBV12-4	CASRRQGEQFF	TGTGCCAGCAGAAGACAGGGTGAGCAGTTCTTC
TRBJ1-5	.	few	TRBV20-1	CSARDDSNQPQHF	TGCAGTGCTAGAGACGATAGCAATCAGCCCCAGCATTTT
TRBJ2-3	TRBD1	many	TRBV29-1	CSVDGPHRGLTDTQYF	TGCAGCGTTGATGGTCCCCACAGGGGCCTCACAGATACGCAGTATTTT
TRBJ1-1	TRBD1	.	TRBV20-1	CSASPRPRGRGVEAFF	TGCAGTGCTAGCCCTCGCCCCAGGGGGCGTGGGGTTGAAGCTTTCTTT
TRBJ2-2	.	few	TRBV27	CASSFQQGWYTGELFF	TGTGCCAGCAGTTTTCAGCAGGGGTGGTACACCGGGGAGCTGTTTTTT
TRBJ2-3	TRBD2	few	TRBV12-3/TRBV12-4	CASTGTSGVPDTQYF	TGTGCCAGCACCGGGACTAGCGGTGTCCCAGATACGCAGTATTTT
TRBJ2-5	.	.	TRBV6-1	CASSAGFSRETQYF	TGTGCCAGCTCCGCGGGGTTCAGTCGAGAGACCCAGTACTTC
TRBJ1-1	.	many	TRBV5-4	CASSSRDGVITEAFF	TGTGCCAGCAGCTCCCGGGACGGAGTTATCACTGAAGCTTTCTTT